This T cell receptor beta chain appears in the sequencing data of a study of CD8+CD57+ T cells in acquired aplastic anemia. Study-level background: Sorted CD4+ and CD8+ cell DNA averaged about 3 ug.

With 4 bases clipped from V and 2 bases from J, the junction kept 16 bases outside the gene matches. The CDR3 has 18 residues. Germline loops: CDR1 LGHDT, CDR2 YNNKEL (reference sequence). Patients sequenced had flow cytometry evidence of CD8+CD57+ cell expansion. Every patient was diagnosed with severe acquired aplastic anemia. To note about this clonotype: Its antigen is currently unknown.

Study observations and caveats: Comparison of patients with controls identified some 29 shared CD8+ CDR3 sequences.

Genomic DNA acted as the template from which TCR beta VDJ combination and CDR3 sequence profiling were carried out. TCRdb reanalysed the reads using MiXCR and keeps one entry per CDR3 protein. The data contain around 190,000 distinct CDR3 sequences, 48% of them singletons. The specimen was sorted CD4+, CD8+, or CD8+CD57+ T cells (not recorded which) from PBMCs. The J gene is TRBJ1-2, the V gene TRBV3-1; 7 nucleotides agree with TRBD1. The source of this sequence is a human donor with aplastic anemia. Written as DNA, the CDR3 is TGTGCCAGCAGCCCCCGCGACAGGGCTCCGGACATGAACTATGGCTACACCTTC. Its protein product is CASSPRDRAPDMNYGYTF.